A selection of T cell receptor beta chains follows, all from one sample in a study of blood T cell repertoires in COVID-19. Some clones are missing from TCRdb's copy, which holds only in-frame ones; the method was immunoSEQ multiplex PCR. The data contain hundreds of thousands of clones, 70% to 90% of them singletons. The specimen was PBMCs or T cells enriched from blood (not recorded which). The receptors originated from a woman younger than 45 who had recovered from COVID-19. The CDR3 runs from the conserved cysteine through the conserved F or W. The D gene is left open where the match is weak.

CASSPQGLNTEAFF,TGTGCCAGCAGCCCGCAGGGGCTGAACACTGAAGCTTTCTTT,-,TRBV7-3,TRBJ1-1
CASSLVASGSTDTQYF,TGCGCCAGCAGCTTGGTGGCTAGCGGGAGTACAGATACGCAGTATTTT,TRBD2,TRBV5-1,TRBJ2-3
CASSLIAGGSYEQYF,TGTGCCAGCAGTTTAATAGCGGGGGGGTCCTACGAGCAGTACTTC,TRBD2,TRBV27,TRBJ2-7
CASSSGLADQEVGETQYF,TGTGCCAGCAGCTCGGGACTAGCTGATCAAGAGGTGGGAGAGACCCAGTACTTC,TRBD2,TRBV13,TRBJ2-5
CASSLSSGGSADTQYF,TGTGCCAGCAGCCTTTCTAGCGGGGGCAGTGCAGATACGCAGTATTTT,TRBD2,TRBV7-6,TRBJ2-3
CAISESASGDARGQPQHF,TGTGCCATCAGTGAGTCGGCGTCAGGGGATGCACGGGGTCAGCCCCAGCATTTT,-,TRBV10-3,TRBJ1-5
CASSTQTVYSNQPQHF,TGTGCCAGTAGTACACAGACGGTGTATAGCAATCAGCCCCAGCATTTT,-,TRBV19,TRBJ1-5
CASSALMTTGGRFEAFF,TGTGCCAGCAGCGCCCTTATGACTACAGGGGGCAGGTTTGAAGCTTTCTTT,TRBD1,TRBV5-4,TRBJ1-1
CASSLDRAGSNQPQHF,TGTGCCAGCTCCCTCGACAGGGCGGGTAGCAATCAGCCCCAGCATTTT,TRBD1,TRBV18,TRBJ1-5
CASSLATGSGAFF,TGTGCCAGCAGTTTAGCCACAGGGAGTGGGGCTTTCTTT,-,TRBV27,TRBJ1-1